This T cell receptor (beta chain) was documented in a study of blood T cell repertoires in COVID-19. Study-level background: Nucleic acid was either cDNA or gDNA, and it came from T cells, B-cell-depleted T cells, or PBMCs.

The CDR3 spans 12 residues. V lost 3 bases and J 5 bases, leaving 5 bases between the germline ends. Assay: immunoSEQ multiplex PCR; the TCRdb copy retains only in-frame clones and omits some. Counted here are approximately 36,000 clones, 85% occurring once; the ten biggest clones make up 4.8%. The source is a man in his forties or fifties with active COVID-19. The V gene is TRBV12-3 or TRBV12-4, the J gene TRBJ1-5; D remains ambiguous. Material for sequencing was peripheral blood. The CDR3 spells CASSLSDQPQHF. The CDR3 region has the DNA TGTGCCAGCAGTTTGTCGGATCAGCCCCAGCATTTT.